This T cell receptor (beta chain) was recorded in a study of T cell responses to AZD1222 COVID-19 vaccine. General study findings and limits: Recipients of AZD1222 seropositive at baseline numbered only five or six.

Profiling relied on immunoSEQ multiplex PCR, and the TCRdb table lists in-frame clones only, not all of them. The sample holds 100,000 or so clones, roughly 85% seen once. Concerning this clone itself: Its antigen is still unknown.

The germline V and J ends were trimmed by 0 bases and 6 bases, with 9 bases remaining between them. This CDR3 spans 13 amino acids. The germline V gene has CDR1 SGHTS and CDR2 YDEGEE. The TCR originated in an adult in good health. The chain couples TRBV5-8 to TRBJ1-1, with D maybe TRBD1 (6 bases). The sequencing here drew on peripheral blood, taken on day 0 of AZD1222 vaccination. The CDR3 here is CASSLGRGAEAFF. CDR3 sequence (DNA): TGTGCCAGCAGCTTGGGCAGGGGCGCTGAAGCTTTCTTT. The full variable domain, in which reference TRBV5-8 and TRBJ1-1 provide the parts outside the CDR3, is EAGVTQSPTHLIKTRGQQATLRCSPISGHTSVYWYQQALGLGLQFLLWYDEGEERNRGNFPPRFSGRQFPNYSSELNVNALELEDSALYLCASSLGRGAEAFFGQGTRLTVV.